Sequencing of this T cell receptor beta chain was carried out in a study of beta chain features in type 1 diabetes (dated by TCRdb to 2017 to 2018). Study-wide context: No differences in mean age, gender distribution, total cell number or subset yield were found between patients and healthy donors. A total of 107,917,701 sorted cells were examined across all samples, and the number of cells per subset was strongly correlated with RNA yield. The study compared the TCRB repertoires of sorted circulating CD4+ T cell subsets in recently diagnosed type 1 diabetes patients with those in matched healthy donors. Naive and central memory subsets were obtained from all 30 or so donors, but regulatory and stem cell-like memory subsets were isolated from only 8 patients and roughly 8 healthy donors.

Spanning cysteine to phenylalanine, the CDR3 consists of 15 amino acids. Only the CDR3 part of the read is kept: 45 bases, read in frame from the first base. The germline V gene specifies LGHNA as CDR1 and YSLEER as CDR2. The germline V end is reduced by 3 bases and the J end by 8 bases; junction bases left unmatched: 9. A remark on this clone: Its antigen specificity is not known. No base-level quality is on record; no much larger clone is a single base apart.

Each donor gave one peripheral blood draw, around 100 mL on average, collected into heparinised tubes. Naive, central memory, regulatory and stem cell-like memory CD4+ T cells were sorted on a BD FACSAria II using a panel including CD45RO, CCR7, CD25, CD127, CD95 and CD27. All sorted populations exceeded 95% purity. Right away, PBMCs were isolated by Lymphoprep density gradient centrifugation and were stained directly, with no culture step. To minimize batch effects, samples were stained and sorted in pairs, one healthy donor with one patient per experiment. All of the isolated RNA was reverse transcribed with the High Capacity cDNA Reverse Transcription Kit, so expressed TCRB transcripts were sequenced. Deep immunoSEQ sequencing was performed on naive, central memory and regulatory T cell samples, with an average of roughly 3.6 million total reads per sample. Sorted cells were lysed in RLT buffer, and RNA was extracted using DNase-treated RNeasy Micro or Mini kits according to cell number. Each cell subset was processed on its own to prevent cross-contamination, while patient and healthy donor samples were processed together. Using the immunoSEQ multiplex PCR, TCRB sequences were amplified from cDNA into 87-bp fragments spanning the CDR3 region. Sequencing of the amplicons was performed on the Illumina HiSeq platform. On the study's bioinformatics: PCR bias was corrected computationally using synthetic template baselines, and reads within Hamming distance 2 were collapsed, with unmergeable singletons discarded. Reads were aligned against IMGT to assign V, D and J genes, CDR3 length and insertions or deletions at six rearrangement sites. Within each subset, clonotype counts were normalized to sorted cell number, and only after that were true diversity and Gini coefficients computed with the tcR R package. Repertoire sharing was quantified using the overlap coefficient calculated on TCRB nucleotide sequences. As a proxy for the pre-selection repertoire, out-of-frame TCRB sequences from naive cells were analyzed. TCRdb stores this immuneACCESS table with in-frame sequences only. Part of the clones is absent; in the studies checked, under half of the shortfall reflects unresolved V genes, and no reason is known for the rest. The D gene and trimming were derived from the DNA, and the V and J assignments and clone size from that table. In all, the sample holds 250,000 to 350,000 clones, and roughly an eighth of those were seen once. The ten largest clonotypes hold roughly 0.018% of the sample.

What the authors observed across the whole study: At VDJ recombination sites, patients with type 1 diabetes made fewer insertions and deleted more nucleotides, a pattern implying thymic rearrangement abnormalities. Sequencing cDNA rather than genomic DNA could over-represent highly expressing activated cells, although activation and CD3 levels did not differ between groups. PCR might favor shorter templates, but patient and control samples were amplified and corrected together, so any skew would affect both groups equally. The naive, central memory and regulatory TCRB repertoires appeared to resemble one another more closely among patients than among healthy donors. In all four CD4+ subsets, TCRB CDR3 length was moderately but significantly shorter in type 1 diabetes patients. HLA sub-analyses involved small numbers of individuals, so any influence of HLA type on TCRB rearrangement remained unresolved.

The receptor comes from a man aged 25 to 45 with type 1 diabetes. The sequenced sample was naive CD4+ T cells from blood. Taken with the paper, the label for cell subset or site translates to: true naive CD4+ T cells. Recombination linked TRBV4-3 to TRBJ1-2, with 10 central nucleotides matching TRBD1. The CDR3 corresponds to CASSQGQGIGGGYTF. The DNA is TGCGCCAGCAGCCAGGGACAGGGGATTGGAGGCGGCTACACCTTC.